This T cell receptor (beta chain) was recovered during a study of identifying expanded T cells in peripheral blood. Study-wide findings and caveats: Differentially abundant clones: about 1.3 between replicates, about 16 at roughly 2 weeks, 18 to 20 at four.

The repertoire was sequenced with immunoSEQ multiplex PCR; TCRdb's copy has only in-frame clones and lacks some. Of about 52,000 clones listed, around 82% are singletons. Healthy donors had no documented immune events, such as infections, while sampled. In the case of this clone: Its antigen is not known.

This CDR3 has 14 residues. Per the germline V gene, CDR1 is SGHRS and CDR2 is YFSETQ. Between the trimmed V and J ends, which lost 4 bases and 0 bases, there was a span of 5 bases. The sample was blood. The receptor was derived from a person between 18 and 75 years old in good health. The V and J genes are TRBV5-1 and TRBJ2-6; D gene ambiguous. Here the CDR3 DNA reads TGCGCCAGCAGCCTAGGCTCTGGGGCCAACGTCCTGACTTTC. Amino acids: CASSLGSGANVLTF.